This T cell receptor beta chain was captured by sequencing in a study of CD8 T cells in ankylosing spondylitis. TCRdb used MiXCR to reprocess the 5' RACE reads, holding one entry per CDR3 protein. The sample has roughly 240,000 distinct CDR3 sequences; approximately 8% are singletons. This clonotype was picked up a small number of times. The antigen remains unidentified. V was pared by 1 base and J by 0 bases, with 19 bases between. The CDR3 consists of 19 residues. Per germline, CDR1 MNHEY and CDR2 SVGEGT. General study findings and limits: A motif of under ten highly homologous TCR beta variants was seen as apparently characteristic of ankylosing spondylitis blood.

This clonotype was obtained from a female donor with ankylosing spondylitis or in good health (not recorded which). The rearrangement joins TRBV6-2 or TRBV6-3 to TRBJ2-1; no definite D call. The specimen was blood, either unsorted or a sorted T cell fraction (not recorded which). The CDR3 region has the DNA TGTGCCAGCAGTTACTACACCAGCCAAATTCAAGGCTCCTACAATGAGCAGTTCTTC. Its translation is CASSYYTSQIQGSYNEQFF.